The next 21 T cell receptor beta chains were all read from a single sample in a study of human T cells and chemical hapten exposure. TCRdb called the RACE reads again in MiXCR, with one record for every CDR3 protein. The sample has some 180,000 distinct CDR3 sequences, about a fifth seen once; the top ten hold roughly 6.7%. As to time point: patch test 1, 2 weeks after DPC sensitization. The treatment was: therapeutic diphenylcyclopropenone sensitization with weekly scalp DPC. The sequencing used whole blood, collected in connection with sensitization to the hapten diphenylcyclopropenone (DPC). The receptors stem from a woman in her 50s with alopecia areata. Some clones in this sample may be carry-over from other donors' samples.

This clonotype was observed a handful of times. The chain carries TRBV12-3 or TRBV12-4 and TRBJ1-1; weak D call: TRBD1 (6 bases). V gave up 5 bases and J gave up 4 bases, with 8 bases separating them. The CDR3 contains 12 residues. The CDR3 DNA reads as TGTGCCAGCAGTATACAGGGCACTGAAGCTTTCTTT. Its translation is CASSIQGTEAFF.

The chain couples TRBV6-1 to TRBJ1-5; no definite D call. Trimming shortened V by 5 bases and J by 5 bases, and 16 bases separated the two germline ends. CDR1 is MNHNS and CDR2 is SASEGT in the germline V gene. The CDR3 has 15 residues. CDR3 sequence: CASSIFPQSHQPQHF. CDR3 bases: TGTGCCAGCAGTATCTTCCCCCAAAGTCATCAGCCCCAGCATTTT.

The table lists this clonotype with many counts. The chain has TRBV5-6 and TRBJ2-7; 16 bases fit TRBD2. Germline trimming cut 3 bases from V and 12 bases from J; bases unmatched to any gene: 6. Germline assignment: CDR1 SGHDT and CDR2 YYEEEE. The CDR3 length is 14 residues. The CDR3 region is CASSSGLAGGRWYF. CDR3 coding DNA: TGTGCCAGCAGCTCGGGACTAGCGGGAGGGCGGTGGTACTTC.

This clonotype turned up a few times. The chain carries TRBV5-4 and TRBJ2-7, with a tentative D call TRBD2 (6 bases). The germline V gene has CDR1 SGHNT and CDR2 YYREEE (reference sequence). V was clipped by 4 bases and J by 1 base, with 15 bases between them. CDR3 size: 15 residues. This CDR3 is CASSTWDSLSYEQYF. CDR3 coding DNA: TGTGCCAGCAGCACTTGGGACTCGCTGTCCTACGAGCAGTACTTC.

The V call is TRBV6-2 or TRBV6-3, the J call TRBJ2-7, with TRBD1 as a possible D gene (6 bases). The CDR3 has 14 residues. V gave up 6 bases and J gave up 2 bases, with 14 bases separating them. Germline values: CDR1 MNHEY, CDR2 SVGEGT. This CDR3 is CASSPRDTTYEQYF. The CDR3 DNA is TGTGCCAGCAGCCCCCGGGACACCACCTACGAGCAGTACTTC.

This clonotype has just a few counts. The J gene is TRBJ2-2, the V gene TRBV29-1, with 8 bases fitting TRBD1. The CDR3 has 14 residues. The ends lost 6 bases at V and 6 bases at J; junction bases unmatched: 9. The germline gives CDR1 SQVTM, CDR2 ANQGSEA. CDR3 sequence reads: CSVPDRVYAGELFF. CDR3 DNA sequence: TGCAGCGTCCCGGACAGGGTCTACGCCGGGGAGCTGTTTTTT.

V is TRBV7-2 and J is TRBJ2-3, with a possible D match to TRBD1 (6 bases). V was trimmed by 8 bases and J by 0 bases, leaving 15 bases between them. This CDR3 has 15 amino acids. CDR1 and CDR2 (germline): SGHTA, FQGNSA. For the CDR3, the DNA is TGTGCCAGCGGATCTTCGGGACAAAGCACAGATACGCAGTATTTT. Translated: CASGSSGQSTDTQYF.

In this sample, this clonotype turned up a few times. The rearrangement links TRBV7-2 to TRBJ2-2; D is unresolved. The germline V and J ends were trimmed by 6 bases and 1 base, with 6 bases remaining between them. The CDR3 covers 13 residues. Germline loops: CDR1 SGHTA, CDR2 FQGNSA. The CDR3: CASSRQNTGELFF. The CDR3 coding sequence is TGTGCCAGCAGTAGACAGAACACCGGGGAGCTGTTTTTT. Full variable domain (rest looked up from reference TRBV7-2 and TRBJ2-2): GAGVSQSPSNKVTEKGKDVELRCDPISGHTALYWYRQSLGQGLEFLIYFQGNSAPDKSGLPSDRFSAERTGGSVSTLTIQRTQQEDSAVYLCASSRQNTGELFFGEGSRLTVL.

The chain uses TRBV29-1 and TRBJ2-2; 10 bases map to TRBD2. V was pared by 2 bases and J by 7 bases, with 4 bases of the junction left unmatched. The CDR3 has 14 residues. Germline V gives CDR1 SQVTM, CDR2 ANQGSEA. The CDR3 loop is CSVESGRAGGELFF. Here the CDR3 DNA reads TGCAGCGTTGAAAGCGGGAGGGCCGGCGGGGAGCTGTTTTTT.

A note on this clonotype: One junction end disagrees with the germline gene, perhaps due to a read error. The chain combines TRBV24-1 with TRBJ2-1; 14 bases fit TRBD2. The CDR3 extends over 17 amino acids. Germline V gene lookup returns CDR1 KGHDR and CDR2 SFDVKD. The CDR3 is CATSDFSGLAGVNEQLF. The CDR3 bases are TGTGCCACCAGTGATTTTTCGGGACTAGCGGGAGTCAATGAGCAGCTCTTC.

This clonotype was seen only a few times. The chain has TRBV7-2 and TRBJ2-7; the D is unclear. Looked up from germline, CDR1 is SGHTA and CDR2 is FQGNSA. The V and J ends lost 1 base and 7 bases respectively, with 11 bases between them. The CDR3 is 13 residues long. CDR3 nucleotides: TGTGCCAGCAGCTTAGTAGCAGAAAGGGAGCAGTACTTC. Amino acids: CASSLVAEREQYF.

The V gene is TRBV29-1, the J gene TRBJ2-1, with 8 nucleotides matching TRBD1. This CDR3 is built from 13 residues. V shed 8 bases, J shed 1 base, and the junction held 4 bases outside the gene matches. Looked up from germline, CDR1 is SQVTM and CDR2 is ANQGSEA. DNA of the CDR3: TGCAGCCACGGACAGGGTTCCTACAATGAGCAGTTCTTC. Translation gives CSHGQGSYNEQFF.

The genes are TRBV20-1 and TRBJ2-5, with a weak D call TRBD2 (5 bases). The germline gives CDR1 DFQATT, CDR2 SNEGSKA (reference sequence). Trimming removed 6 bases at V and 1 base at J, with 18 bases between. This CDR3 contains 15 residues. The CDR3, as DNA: TGCAGTGCCATAAAGAGGGCTATCCGCCAAGAGACCCAGTACTTC. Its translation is CSAIKRAIRQETQYF.

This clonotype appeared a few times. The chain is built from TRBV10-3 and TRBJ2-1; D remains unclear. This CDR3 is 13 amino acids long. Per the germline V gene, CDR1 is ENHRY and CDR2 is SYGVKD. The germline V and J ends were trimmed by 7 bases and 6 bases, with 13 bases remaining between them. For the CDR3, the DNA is TGTGCCATCACTCCATATAGTGGCAATGAGCAGTTCTTC. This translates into CAITPYSGNEQFF.

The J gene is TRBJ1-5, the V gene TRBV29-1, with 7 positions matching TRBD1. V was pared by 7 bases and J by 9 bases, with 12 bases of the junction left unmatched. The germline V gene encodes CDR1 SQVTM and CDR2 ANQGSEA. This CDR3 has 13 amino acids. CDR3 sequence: CSATSTGDGPQHF. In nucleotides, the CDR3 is TGCAGCGCTACTTCCACAGGGGATGGGCCCCAGCATTTT.

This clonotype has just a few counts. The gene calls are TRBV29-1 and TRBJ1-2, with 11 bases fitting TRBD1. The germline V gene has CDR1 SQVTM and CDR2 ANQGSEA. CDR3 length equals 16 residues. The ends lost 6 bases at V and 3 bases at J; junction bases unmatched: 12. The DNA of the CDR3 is TGCAGCGTAACCCCAATCCGGGACAGGGGGTACTATGGCTACACCTTC. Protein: CSVTPIRDRGYYGYTF.

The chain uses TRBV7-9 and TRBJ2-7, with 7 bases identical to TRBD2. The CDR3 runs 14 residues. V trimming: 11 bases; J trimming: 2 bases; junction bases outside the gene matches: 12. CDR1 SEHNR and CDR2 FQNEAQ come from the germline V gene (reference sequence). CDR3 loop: CASRVGAGPYEQYF. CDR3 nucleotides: TGTGCCTCCAGAGTGGGAGCGGGACCCTACGAGCAGTACTTC.

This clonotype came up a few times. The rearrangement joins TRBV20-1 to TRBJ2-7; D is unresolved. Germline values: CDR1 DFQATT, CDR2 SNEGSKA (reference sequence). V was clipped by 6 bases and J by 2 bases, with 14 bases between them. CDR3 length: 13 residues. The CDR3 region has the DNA TGCAGTGCCTATTCGGGTAGGGCCTACGAGCAGTACTTC. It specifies CSAYSGRAYEQYF.

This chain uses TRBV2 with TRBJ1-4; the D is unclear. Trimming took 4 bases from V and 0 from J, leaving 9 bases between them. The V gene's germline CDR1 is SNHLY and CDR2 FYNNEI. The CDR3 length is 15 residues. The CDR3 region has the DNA TGTGCCAGCAGTGTGCGCCAAGCAACTAATGAAAAACTGTTTTTT. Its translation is CASSVRQATNEKLFF.

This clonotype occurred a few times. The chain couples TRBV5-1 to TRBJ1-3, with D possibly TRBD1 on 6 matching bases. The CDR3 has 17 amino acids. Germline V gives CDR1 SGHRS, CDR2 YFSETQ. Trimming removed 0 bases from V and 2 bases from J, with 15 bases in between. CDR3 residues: CASSLEVSGATGNTIYF. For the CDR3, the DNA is TGCGCCAGCAGCTTGGAGGTCTCAGGGGCTACTGGAAACACCATATATTTT.

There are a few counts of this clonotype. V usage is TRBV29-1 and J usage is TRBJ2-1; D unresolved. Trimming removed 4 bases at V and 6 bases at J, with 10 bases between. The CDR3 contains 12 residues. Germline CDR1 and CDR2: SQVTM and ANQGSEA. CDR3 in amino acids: CSVVAVGNEQFF. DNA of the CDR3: TGCAGCGTTGTTGCGGTGGGCAATGAGCAGTTCTTC.